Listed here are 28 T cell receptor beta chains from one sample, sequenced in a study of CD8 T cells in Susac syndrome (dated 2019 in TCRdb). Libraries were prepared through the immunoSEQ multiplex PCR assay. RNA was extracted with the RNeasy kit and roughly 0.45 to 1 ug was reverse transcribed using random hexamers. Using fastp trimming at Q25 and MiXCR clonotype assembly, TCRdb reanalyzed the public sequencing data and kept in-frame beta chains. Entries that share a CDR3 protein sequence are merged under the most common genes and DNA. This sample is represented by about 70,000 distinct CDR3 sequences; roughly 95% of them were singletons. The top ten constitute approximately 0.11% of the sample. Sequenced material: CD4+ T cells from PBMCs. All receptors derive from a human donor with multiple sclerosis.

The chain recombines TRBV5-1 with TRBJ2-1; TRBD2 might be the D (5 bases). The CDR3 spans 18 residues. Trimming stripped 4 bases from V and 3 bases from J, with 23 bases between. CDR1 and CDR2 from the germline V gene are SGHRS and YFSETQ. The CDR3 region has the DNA TGCGCCAGCAGCCCCGCGGTACATGGAGGAAGAATCTACAATGAGCAGTTCTTC. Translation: CASSPAVHGGRIYNEQFF.

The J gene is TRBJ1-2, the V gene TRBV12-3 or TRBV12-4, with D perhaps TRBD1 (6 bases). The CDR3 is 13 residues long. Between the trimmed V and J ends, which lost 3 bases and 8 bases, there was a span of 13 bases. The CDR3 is CASSFVQGLGYTF. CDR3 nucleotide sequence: TGTGCCAGCAGTTTCGTCCAGGGGTTAGGCTACACCTTC.

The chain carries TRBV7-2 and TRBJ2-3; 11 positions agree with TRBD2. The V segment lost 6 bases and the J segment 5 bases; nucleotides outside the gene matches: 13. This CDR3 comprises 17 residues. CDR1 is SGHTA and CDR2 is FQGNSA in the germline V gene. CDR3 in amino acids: CASSPRLAGGRGDTQYF. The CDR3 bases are TGTGCCAGCAGTCCACGCCTAGCGGGGGGACGCGGAGATACGCAGTATTTT. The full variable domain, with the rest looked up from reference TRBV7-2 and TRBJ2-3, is GAGVSQSPSNKVTEKGKDVELRCDPISGHTALYWYRQSLGQGLEFLIYFQGNSAPDKSGLPSDRFSAERTGGSVSTLTIQRTQQEDSAVYLCASSPRLAGGRGDTQYFGPGTRLTVL.

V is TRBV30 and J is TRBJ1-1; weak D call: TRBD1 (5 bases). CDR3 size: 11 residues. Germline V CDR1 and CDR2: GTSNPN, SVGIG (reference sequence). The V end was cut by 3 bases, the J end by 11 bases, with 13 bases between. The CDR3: CAWSRRSGAFF. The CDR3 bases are TGTGCCTGGAGCCGGAGGTCAGGGGCTTTCTTT.

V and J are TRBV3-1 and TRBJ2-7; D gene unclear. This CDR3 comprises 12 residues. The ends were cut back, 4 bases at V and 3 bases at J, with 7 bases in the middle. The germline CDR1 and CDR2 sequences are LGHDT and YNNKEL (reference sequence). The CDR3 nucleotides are TGTGCCAGCAGCCGCGCAAACTACGAGCAGTACTTC. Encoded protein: CASSRANYEQYF.

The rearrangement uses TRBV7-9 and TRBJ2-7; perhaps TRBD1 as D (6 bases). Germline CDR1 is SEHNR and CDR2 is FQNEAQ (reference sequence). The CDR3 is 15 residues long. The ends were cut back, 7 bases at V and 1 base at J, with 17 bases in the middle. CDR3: CASTPVGAGSYEQYF. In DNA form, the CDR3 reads TGTGCCAGCACCCCAGTGGGGGCAGGTTCCTACGAGCAGTACTTC.

The CDR3 region is CASRLTASSYNEQFF. The CDR3 coding sequence is TGCGCCAGCAGATTGACCGCGAGCTCCTACAATGAGCAGTTCTTC. The chain links TRBV5-1 to TRBJ2-1, with D uncertain. The CDR3 runs to 15 residues. Deletions cut 5 bases from V and 0 bases from J, with 12 bases between. The V gene's germline CDR1 is SGHRS and CDR2 YFSETQ.

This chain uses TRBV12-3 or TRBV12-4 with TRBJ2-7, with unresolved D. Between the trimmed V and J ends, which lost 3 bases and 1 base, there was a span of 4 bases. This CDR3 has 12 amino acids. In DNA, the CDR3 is TGTGCCAGCAGTTTTGGTTCCTACGAGCAGTACTTC. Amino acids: CASSFGSYEQYF.

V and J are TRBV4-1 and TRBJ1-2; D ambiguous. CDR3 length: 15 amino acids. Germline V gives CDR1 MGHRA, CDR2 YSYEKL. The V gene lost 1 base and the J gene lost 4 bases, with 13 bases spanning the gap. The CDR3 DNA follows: TGCGCCAGCAGCCAAGCGCAGAGGTACCCCTATGGCTACACCTTC. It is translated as CASSQAQRYPYGYTF.

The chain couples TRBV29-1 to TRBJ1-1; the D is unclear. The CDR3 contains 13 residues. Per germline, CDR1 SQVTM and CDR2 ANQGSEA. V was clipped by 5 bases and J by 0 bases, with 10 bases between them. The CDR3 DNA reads TGCAGCGTTAGTGAACCAATGAACACTGAAGCTTTCTTT. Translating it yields CSVSEPMNTEAFF.

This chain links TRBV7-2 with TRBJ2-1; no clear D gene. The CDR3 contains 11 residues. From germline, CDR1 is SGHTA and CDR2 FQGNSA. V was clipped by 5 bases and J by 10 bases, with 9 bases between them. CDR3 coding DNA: TGTGCCAGCAGCATCCGAGCAGAGCAGTTCTTC. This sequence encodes CASSIRAEQFF.

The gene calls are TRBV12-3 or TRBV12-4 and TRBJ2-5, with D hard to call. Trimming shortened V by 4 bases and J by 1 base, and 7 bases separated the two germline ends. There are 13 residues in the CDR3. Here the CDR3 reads CASSSALQETQYF. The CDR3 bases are TGTGCCAGCAGTTCCGCGCTCCAAGAGACCCAGTACTTC.

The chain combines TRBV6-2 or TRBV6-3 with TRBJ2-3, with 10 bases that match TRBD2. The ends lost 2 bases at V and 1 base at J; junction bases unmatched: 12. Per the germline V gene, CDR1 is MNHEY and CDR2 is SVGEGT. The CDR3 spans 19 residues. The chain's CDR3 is CASSYPKASGGHRTDTQYF. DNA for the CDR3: TGTGCCAGCAGTTACCCAAAGGCTAGCGGGGGCCATCGCACAGATACGCAGTATTTT.

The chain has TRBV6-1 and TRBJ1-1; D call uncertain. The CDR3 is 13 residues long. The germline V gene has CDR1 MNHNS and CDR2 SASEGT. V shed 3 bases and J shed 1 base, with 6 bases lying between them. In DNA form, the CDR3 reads TGTGCCAGCAGTGAGACCGGGAACACTGAAGCTTTCTTT. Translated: CASSETGNTEAFF.

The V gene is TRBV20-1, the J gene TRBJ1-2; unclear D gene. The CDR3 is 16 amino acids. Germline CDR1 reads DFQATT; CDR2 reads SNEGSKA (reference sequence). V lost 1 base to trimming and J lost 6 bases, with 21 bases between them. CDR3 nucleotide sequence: TGCAGTGCTAGAGCGATGGCTGCACAACTCGGTAATGGCTACACCTTC. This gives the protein CSARAMAAQLGNGYTF.

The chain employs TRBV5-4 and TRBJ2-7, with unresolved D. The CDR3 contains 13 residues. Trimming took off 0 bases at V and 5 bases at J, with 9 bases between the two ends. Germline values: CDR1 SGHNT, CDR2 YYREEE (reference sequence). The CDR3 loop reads CASSLEPGDEQYF. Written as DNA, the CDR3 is TGTGCCAGCAGCTTGGAACCTGGGGACGAGCAGTACTTC.

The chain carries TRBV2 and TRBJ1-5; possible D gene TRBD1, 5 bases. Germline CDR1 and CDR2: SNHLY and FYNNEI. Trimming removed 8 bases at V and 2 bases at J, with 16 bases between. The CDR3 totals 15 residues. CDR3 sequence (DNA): TGTGCCAGCGGGATGGGGCAGGGTGGCAATCAGCCCCAGCATTTT. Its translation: CASGMGQGGNQPQHF.

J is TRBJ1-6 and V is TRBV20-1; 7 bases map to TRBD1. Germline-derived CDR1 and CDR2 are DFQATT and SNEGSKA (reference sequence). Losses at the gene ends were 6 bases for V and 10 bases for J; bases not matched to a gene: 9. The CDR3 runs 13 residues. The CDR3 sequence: CSAREQGQSPLHF. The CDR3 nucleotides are TGCAGTGCGAGGGAACAGGGGCAATCACCCCTCCACTTT.

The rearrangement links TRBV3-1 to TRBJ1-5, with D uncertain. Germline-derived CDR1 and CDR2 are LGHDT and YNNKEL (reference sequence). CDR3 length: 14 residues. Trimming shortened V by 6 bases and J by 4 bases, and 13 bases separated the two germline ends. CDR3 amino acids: CASSTGLGNQPQHF. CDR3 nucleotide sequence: TGTGCCAGCAGTACGGGATTGGGGAATCAGCCCCAGCATTTT.

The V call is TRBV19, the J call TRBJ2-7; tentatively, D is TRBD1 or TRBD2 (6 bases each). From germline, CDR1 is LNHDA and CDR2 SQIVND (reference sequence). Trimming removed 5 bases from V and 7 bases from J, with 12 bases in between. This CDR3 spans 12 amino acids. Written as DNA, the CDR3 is TGTGCCAGTAGTGTACAGGGAGGTGAGCAGTACTTC. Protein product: CASSVQGGEQYF.

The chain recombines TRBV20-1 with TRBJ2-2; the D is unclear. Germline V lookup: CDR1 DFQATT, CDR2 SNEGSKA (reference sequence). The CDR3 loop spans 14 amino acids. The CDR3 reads CSAGTTSNTGELFF. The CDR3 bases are TGCAGCGCTGGCACGACTTCGAACACCGGGGAGCTGTTTTTT.

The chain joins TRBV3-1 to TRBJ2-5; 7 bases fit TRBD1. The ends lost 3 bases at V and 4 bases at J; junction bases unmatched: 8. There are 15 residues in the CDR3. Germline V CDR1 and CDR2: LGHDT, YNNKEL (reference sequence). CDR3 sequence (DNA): TGTGCCAGCAGCCAGGCGATGGCAGGGGGAGAGACCCAGTACTTC. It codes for CASSQAMAGGETQYF.

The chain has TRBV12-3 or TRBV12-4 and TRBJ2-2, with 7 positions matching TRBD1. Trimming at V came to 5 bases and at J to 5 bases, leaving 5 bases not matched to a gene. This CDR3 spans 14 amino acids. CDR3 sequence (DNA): TGTGCCAGCAGTCTCGGACAGGTGACCGGGGAGCTGTTTTTT. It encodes CASSLGQVTGELFF.

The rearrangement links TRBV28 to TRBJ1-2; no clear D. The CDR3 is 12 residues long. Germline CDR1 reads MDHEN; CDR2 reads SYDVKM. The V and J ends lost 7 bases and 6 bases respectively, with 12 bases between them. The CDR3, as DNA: TGTGCCAGCACCGCGTTCCTGGATGGCTACACCTTC. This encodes CASTAFLDGYTF.

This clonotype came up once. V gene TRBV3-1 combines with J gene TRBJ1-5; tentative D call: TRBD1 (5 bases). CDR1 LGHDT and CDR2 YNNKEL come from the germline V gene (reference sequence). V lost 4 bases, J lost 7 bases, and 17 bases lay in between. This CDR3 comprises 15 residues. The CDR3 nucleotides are TGTGCCAGCAGCCTCCGGGACCGGAGGGGCCAGCCCCAGCATTTT. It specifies CASSLRDRRGQPQHF.

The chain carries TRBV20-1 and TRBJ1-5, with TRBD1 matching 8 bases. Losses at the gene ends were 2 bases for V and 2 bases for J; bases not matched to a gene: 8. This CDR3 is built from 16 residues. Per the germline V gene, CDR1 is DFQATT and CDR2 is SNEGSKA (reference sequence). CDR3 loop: CSARSAGGARNQPQHF. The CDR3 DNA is TGCAGTGCTAGAAGTGCAGGGGGCGCTCGCAATCAGCCCCAGCATTTT.

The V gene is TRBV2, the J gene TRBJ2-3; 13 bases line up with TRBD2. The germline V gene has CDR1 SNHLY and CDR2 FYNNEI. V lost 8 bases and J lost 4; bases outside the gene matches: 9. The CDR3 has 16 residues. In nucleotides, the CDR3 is TGTGCCAGCCTTCCCCGACTAGCGGGGGGCCCAGATACGCAGTATTTT. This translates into CASLPRLAGGPDTQYF.

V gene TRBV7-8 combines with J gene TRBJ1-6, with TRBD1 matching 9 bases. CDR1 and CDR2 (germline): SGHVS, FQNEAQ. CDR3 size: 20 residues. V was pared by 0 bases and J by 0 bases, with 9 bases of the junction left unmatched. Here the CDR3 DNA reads TGTGCCAGCAGCTTAGCGCTTTTTGGACAGGGGACCTCCTATAATTCACCCCTCCACTTT. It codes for CASSLALFGQGTSYNSPLHF. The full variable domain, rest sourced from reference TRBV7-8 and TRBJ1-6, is GAGVSQSPRYKVAKRGQDVALRCDPISGHVSLFWYQQALGQGPEFLTYFQNEAQLDKSGLPSDRFFAERPEGSVSTLKIQRTQQEDSAVYLCASSLALFGQGTSYNSPLHFGNGTRLTVT.